What follows are 28 T cell receptor beta chains derived from one specimen sequenced in a study of cytomegalovirus exposure and HLA in healthy donors. Both 60 Vbeta primers and 13 Jbeta primers went into the PCR. Libraries were prepared by immunoSEQ multiplex PCR; TCRdb keeps only in-frame clonotypes and omits some of them. The sample data list around 200,000 clones. The sequencing input was PBMCs. These receptors all stem from a woman aged 18-35 years in good health and CMV-seropositive.

For this clone: At one boundary the junction diverges from the germline segment, which might be a read error. The chain couples TRBV14 to TRBJ1-2; possible D gene TRBD1, 6 bases. The germline CDR1 and CDR2 sequences are SGHDN and FVKESK. The CDR3 has 15 residues. CDR3 bases: TGTGCCAGCAGCCAAGCTGGCCAGGGGCCAACGAGGGCCTTTTTC. Protein: CASSQAGQGPTRAFF. The full variable domain, completed using reference TRBV14 and TRBJ1-2, is EAGVTQFPSHSVIEKGQTVTLRCDPISGHDNLYWYRRVMGKEIKFLLHFVKESKQDESGMPNNRFLAERTGGTYSTLKVQPAELEDSGVYFCASSQAGQGPTRAFFGSGTRLTVV.

This sequence joins TRBV5-4 and TRBJ2-3, with 9 bases fitting TRBD2. Germline trimming cut 4 bases from V and 4 bases from J; bases unmatched to any gene: 10. CDR3 size: 16 residues. CDR1 is SGHNT, CDR2 YYREEE, per germline (reference sequence). The CDR3 loop is CASSGISGRTSDTQYF. The CDR3 DNA follows: TGTGCCAGCAGCGGAATTAGCGGGAGAACTTCAGATACGCAGTATTTT.

V and J are TRBV2 and TRBJ2-7, with 12 nucleotides matching TRBD1. V lost 3 bases, J lost 12 bases, and 6 bases stayed unmatched. This CDR3 is built from 13 residues. CDR1 and CDR2 (germline): SNHLY, FYNNEI. This CDR3 is CASSDLGQGAVYF. In DNA, the CDR3 is TGTGCCAGCAGTGACTTGGGACAGGGGGCGGTGTACTTC.

This rearrangement joins TRBV4-1 to TRBJ2-2; perhaps TRBD2 as D (6 bases). V was pared by 4 bases and J by 6 bases, with 18 bases between. Germline V gene data show CDR1 as MGHRA and CDR2 as YSYEKL. This CDR3 region has 16 residues. The chain's CDR3 is CASSPYGGGRAGELFF. The CDR3 DNA is TGCGCCAGCAGCCCGTACGGGGGAGGTAGGGCCGGGGAGCTGTTTTTT.

The chain combines TRBV18 with TRBJ1-1; no clear D gene. Germline V gives CDR1 KGHSH, CDR2 LQKENI. V lost 5 bases, J lost 4 bases, and 8 bases lay in between. The CDR3 covers 12 residues. CDR3 residues: CASSGGSTEAFF. CDR3 sequence (DNA): TGTGCCAGCTCAGGAGGAAGCACTGAAGCTTTCTTT.

The gene calls are TRBV5-4 and TRBJ1-1; D possibly corresponds to TRBD1 (6 bases). Trimming took off 0 bases at V and 5 bases at J, with 11 bases between the two ends. CDR3 length: 14 residues. Germline V gene data show CDR1 as SGHNT and CDR2 as YYREEE (reference sequence). CDR3 nucleotides: TGTGCCAGCAGCTTGGACACAGGGAAGACTGAAGCTTTCTTT. Its protein product is CASSLDTGKTEAFF.

The chain links TRBV6-5 to TRBJ2-5; D is ambiguous. The V gene's germline CDR1 is MNHEY and CDR2 SVGAGI. V was shortened by 4 bases and J by 0 bases, with 15 bases between the two germline ends. The CDR3 is 16 residues long. The CDR3 spells CASSLRLEVYQETQYF. The CDR3 nucleotides are TGTGCCAGCAGTTTACGACTGGAAGTGTACCAAGAGACCCAGTACTTC.

The chain links TRBV4-1 to TRBJ2-7; D may be TRBD1 (6 bases). The CDR3 covers 16 residues. CDR1 MGHRA and CDR2 YSYEKL come from the germline V gene. V was clipped by 3 bases and J by 5 bases, with 20 bases between them. This CDR3 reads CASSHIFRGPRDEQYF. The DNA of the CDR3 is TGCGCCAGCAGCCATATTTTCAGGGGCCCCAGGGACGAGCAGTACTTC.

This chain links TRBV28 with TRBJ1-4, with 10 bases matching TRBD1. The V segment lost 6 bases and the J segment 7 bases; nucleotides outside the gene matches: 5. The CDR3 has 14 residues. CDR1 is MDHEN, CDR2 SYDVKM, per germline. CDR3 DNA: TGTGCCAGCAGAGACAGGGGGCTGGGTGAAAAACTGTTTTTT. Amino acid sequence: CASRDRGLGEKLFF.

The chain employs TRBV19 and TRBJ1-1; no firm D call. V was pared by 3 bases and J by 12 bases, with 14 bases between. From germline, CDR1 is LNHDA and CDR2 SQIVND (reference sequence). The CDR3 contains 12 residues. The CDR3 DNA reads TGTGCCAGTAGTATGGGCCTATACGAGACTTTCTTT. Translated, it gives CASSMGLYETFF.

The chain links TRBV30 to TRBJ2-3; TRBD1 might be the D (5 bases). The germline V gene encodes CDR1 GTSNPN and CDR2 SVGIG (reference sequence). V gave up 1 base and J gave up 1 base, with 9 bases separating them. The CDR3 is made up of 14 amino acids. Written as DNA, the CDR3 is TGTGCCTGGAGTGGCAGGGTTGGCACAGATACGCAGTATTTT. Encoded protein: CAWSGRVGTDTQYF. Full variable domain (missing parts from reference TRBV30 and TRBJ2-3): SQTIHQWPATLVQPVGSPLSLECTVEGTSNPNLYWYRQAAGRGLQLLFYSVGIGQISSEVPQNLSASRPQDRQFILSSKKLLLSDSGFYLCAWSGRVGTDTQYFGPGTRLTVL.

V and J are TRBV18 and TRBJ1-2; tentatively, D is TRBD1 (5 bases). Germline CDR1 and CDR2: KGHSH and LQKENI. V lost 3 bases, J lost 8 bases, and 10 bases lay in between. The CDR3 is 12 residues long. The CDR3 spells CASSPGLWGYTF. The DNA for the CDR3 is TGTGCCAGCTCACCGGGACTTTGGGGCTACACCTTC.

V usage is TRBV7-6 and J usage is TRBJ2-7, with D perhaps TRBD1 (5 bases). The V gene's germline CDR1 is SGHVS and CDR2 FNYEAQ. The CDR3 contains 13 residues. V lost 5 bases and J 7 bases, leaving 15 bases between the germline ends. CDR3 residues: CASSSSWGGEQYF. CDR3 DNA: TGTGCCAGCAGCAGCAGTTGGGGCGGTGAGCAGTACTTC.

The V call is TRBV19, the J call TRBJ1-2; 7 bases fit TRBD1. Germline CDR1 and CDR2: LNHDA and SQIVND (reference sequence). J lost 2 bases, V lost 4 bases, and 4 bases had no gene match. The CDR3 is 14 residues long. The CDR3, as DNA: TGTGCCAGTAGTACCGGGACAGAGAACTATGGCTACACCTTC. Its translation is CASSTGTENYGYTF.

The chain combines TRBV10-3 with TRBJ1-4; 8 bases fit TRBD1. CDR3 size: 11 residues. V lost 8 bases and J lost 8; bases outside the gene matches: 1. Germline CDR1 ENHRY, CDR2 SYGVKD. The CDR3 loop reads CAIGQGEKLFF. As DNA, the CDR3 is TGTGCCATCGGACAGGGCGAAAAACTGTTTTTT.

This chain links TRBV5-6 with TRBJ2-5, with TRBD1 matching 8 bases. TRBJ2-7 matches the DNA end more closely, so the J call is doubtful. Germline loops: CDR1 SGHDT, CDR2 YYEEEE. The CDR3 contains 15 residues. DNA for the CDR3: TGTGCCAGCACCTGGACAGGGAAGCCTCACTACGAGCAGTACTTC. Translated, it gives CASTWTGKPHYEQYF.

The chain combines TRBV28 with TRBJ2-1; 12 bases fit TRBD2. The CDR3 is 15 amino acids. Germline values: CDR1 MDHEN, CDR2 SYDVKM. V shed 6 bases, J shed 6 bases, and the junction held 6 bases outside the gene matches. The CDR3, as DNA: TGTGCCAGCAGGGCGGGACTAGCGGGTTTCAATGAGCAGTTCTTC. This codes for CASRAGLAGFNEQFF. Full variable domain (remainder filled in from reference TRBV28 and TRBJ2-1): DVKVTQSSRYLVKRTGEKVFLECVQDMDHENMFWYRQDPGLGLRLIYFSYDVKMKEKGDIPEGYSVSREKKERFSLILESASTNQTSMYLCASRAGLAGFNEQFFGPGTRLTVL.

This chain joins TRBV10-2 and TRBJ2-1, with 9 bases aligning to TRBD2. This CDR3 is built from 13 residues. CDR1 is WSHSY and CDR2 is SAAADI in the germline V gene. J was trimmed by 10 bases and V by 6 bases; bases with no gene match: 7. The CDR3 loop is CASRGGGAWEQFF. The DNA for the CDR3 is TGCGCCAGCAGGGGCGGGGGGGCTTGGGAGCAGTTCTTC.

This CDR3 is CSVAGTDSYEQYF. The CDR3 DNA reads as TGCAGCGTCGCCGGGACAGACTCCTACGAGCAGTACTTC. J is TRBJ2-7 and V is TRBV29-1; the match to TRBD1 covers 7 bases. V lost 6 bases, J lost 0 bases, and 5 bases stayed unmatched. The length of the CDR3 is 13 residues. In germline, CDR1 is SQVTM, CDR2 ANQGSEA.

In DNA, the CDR3 is TGCGCCAGCAGCCCCATAGCGGGAGGGCGGGAGACCCAGTACTTC. As protein: CASSPIAGGRETQYF. The chain links TRBV5-1 to TRBJ2-5; 11 bases align to TRBD2. This CDR3 region has 15 residues. Germline V gene lookup returns CDR1 SGHRS and CDR2 YFSETQ. Trimming cost V 4 bases and J 5 bases; bases outside gene matches: 7.

The gene calls are TRBV27 and TRBJ2-5, with 8 bases identical to TRBD1. The CDR3 consists of 17 residues. Germline trimming cut 0 bases from V and 3 bases from J; bases unmatched to any gene: 9. The germline CDR1 and CDR2 sequences are MNHEY and SMNVEV (reference sequence). This CDR3 is CASSLSLSQGAEETQYF. In nucleotides, the CDR3 is TGTGCCAGCAGTTTATCTTTGTCCCAGGGGGCAGAAGAGACCCAGTACTTC.

The V gene is TRBV2, the J gene TRBJ1-1; D possibly corresponds to TRBD1 (6 bases). The CDR3 is made up of 16 amino acids. The V end lost 4 bases, the J end lost 5 bases, and 20 bases lay between the germline ends. Germline-derived CDR1 and CDR2 are SNHLY and FYNNEI. CDR3 loop: CASSGRDPVRGTEAFF. The CDR3 DNA reads TGTGCCAGCAGTGGCCGGGACCCAGTGAGGGGGACTGAAGCTTTCTTT.

The chain links TRBV19 to TRBJ1-6; TRBD1 might be the D (5 bases). The germline CDR1 and CDR2 sequences are LNHDA and SQIVND (reference sequence). The ends were cut back, 3 bases at V and 0 bases at J, with 9 bases in the middle. The CDR3 loop spans 16 amino acids. The CDR3 protein is CASSIDSSSYNSPLHF. The CDR3 coding sequence is TGTGCCAGTAGTATCGACAGCAGCTCCTATAATTCACCCCTCCACTTT.

The DNA for the CDR3 is TGTGCCAGCAGCTTAGATAGGGACAGACAAGCTTTCTTT. As protein: CASSLDRDRQAFF. The chain is built from TRBV11-2 and TRBJ1-1; 7 bases match TRBD1. V was pared by 0 bases and J by 9 bases, with 4 bases of the junction left unmatched. The CDR3 is 13 amino acids. The germline V gene has CDR1 SGHAT and CDR2 FQNNGV.

This chain joins TRBV7-9 and TRBJ2-5; D possibly corresponds to TRBD1 (5 bases). The CDR3 extends over 14 amino acids. Germline V gene data show CDR1 as SEHNR and CDR2 as FQNEAQ (reference sequence). V shed 1 base and J shed 5 bases, with 11 bases lying between them. CDR3 loop: CASSLVGAGETQYF. In nucleotides, the CDR3 is TGTGCCAGCAGCTTAGTAGGGGCAGGGGAGACCCAGTACTTC. Full variable domain (remainder filled in from reference TRBV7-9 and TRBJ2-5): DTGVSQNPRHKITKRGQNVTFRCDPISEHNRLYWYRQTLGQGPEFLTYFQNEAQLEKSRLLSDRFSAERPKGSFSTLEIQRTEQGDSAMYLCASSLVGAGETQYFGPGTRLLVL.

The chain carries TRBV30 and TRBJ1-5, with TRBD1 as a possible D gene (6 bases). The CDR3 consists of 13 residues. Germline-derived CDR1 and CDR2 are GTSNPN and SVGIG (reference sequence). Trimming took 3 bases from V and 4 from J, leaving 10 bases between them. This CDR3 reads CAWSEDRNQPQHF. The CDR3 DNA reads as TGTGCCTGGAGCGAGGACAGAAATCAGCCCCAGCATTTT.

This rearrangement joins TRBV12-5 to TRBJ1-5; a weak D match, TRBD1 (5 bases). The V gene's germline CDR1 is LGHNT and CDR2 FRNRAP. This CDR3 has 16 amino acids. The CDR3 DNA reads TGTGCCACCTATTCCTTTGTGGGACTCCACAATCAGCCCCAGCATTTT. Translation gives CATYSFVGLHNQPQHF.

The chain links TRBV29-1 to TRBJ2-4, with 8 bases matching TRBD1. The CDR3 contains 15 residues. V shed 7 bases and J 6 bases; nucleotides not matched to a gene: 14. Germline-derived CDR1 and CDR2 are SQVTM and ANQGSEA. Here the CDR3 reads CSGALLQGAANIQYF. Here the CDR3 DNA reads TGCAGCGGGGCCCTCCTTCAGGGGGCAGCAAACATTCAGTACTTC. The full variable domain, its missing parts supplied by reference TRBV29-1 and TRBJ2-4, is SAVISQKPSRDICQRGTSLTIQCQVDSQVTMMFWYRQQPGQSLTLIATANQGSEATYESGFVIDKFPISRPNLTFSTLTVSNMSPEDSSIYLCSGALLQGAANIQYFGAGTRLSVL.